This T cell receptor (beta chain) stems from a study of T-cell memory formation after mild COVID-19. The study, taken as a whole, reports: Clones contracting day 15 to 85 were balanced CD4/CD8; later expanders leaned CD4+. There were some responding clones in pre-infection memory, which suggested that cross-reactive memory had joined.

The table lists this clonotype with a count of one. Its antigen is not identified. This CDR3 is 17 amino acids long. CDR1 is SGHRS and CDR2 is YFSETQ in the germline V gene. The V and J ends lost 4 bases and 0 bases, in that order; junction bases with no gene match: 9. TCRdb fed the 5' RACE reads into MiXCR, producing one record per CDR3 protein. Of more than 14,000 distinct CDR3 sequences listed, around a fifth are singletons. The sequenced sample consisted of PBMCs or a T cell subset sorted from them (not recorded which). The origin of this receptor is a young man who had mild COVID-19 (a few samples of this study predate the infection). Cell type and time point are not known. The J gene is TRBJ2-1, the V gene TRBV5-1, with 8 nucleotides matching TRBD2. CDR3 residues: CASSRTSGGSSYNEQFF. The CDR3 bases are TGCGCCAGCAGCCGAACTAGCGGAGGAAGCTCCTACAATGAGCAGTTCTTC.